This T cell receptor beta chain was sequenced during a study of T cells after yellow fever vaccination (dated by TCRdb to between 2017 and 2020). For context, the study as a whole: The SMART-Seq v4 Ultra Low Input RNA kit was used to prepare libraries from fractions with low cell numbers. Bulk TCR alpha and beta repertoires were sequenced longitudinally to track T-cell clones before and after primary and booster YFV17D yellow fever vaccination. Two healthy male donors, one aged 18 to 30 and one aged 30 to 40 years, made up the cohort. Blood was collected at multiple timepoints before and after primary and secondary immunization, and bulk PBMC replicates and cell subsets were isolated. Points the paper makes about the study in general: The study included only a couple of donors, which limits how far the findings can be generalized. A small fraction of clonotypes appeared in both the CD4 and CD8 compartments, likely as a result of convergent recombination. The secondary T-cell response was weaker than the primary response but faster, peaking on day 5 instead of day 15. Most clones expanded after primary vaccination were re-detected after the booster (96% of CD4 and 88% of CD8), suggesting broad memory maintenance. Computational filtering was needed because FACS-sorted repertoires could contain abundant contaminating clonotypes from the bulk population.

What the treatment or condition label conveys for this sample: live attenuated yellow fever vaccine strain. PBMCs were isolated from peripheral blood using a standard Ficoll-Paque protocol. Dynabeads CD4 and CD8 positive selection kits were used to isolate CD4 and CD8 T-cell fractions. TriZol was used to extract RNA from bulk PBMCs, from CD4 and CD8 fractions, and from dextramer-positive and dextramer-negative fractions. In the germline V gene, CDR1 corresponds to KGHDR and CDR2 to SFDVKD. V lost 6 bases and J lost 9 bases; the stretch between them is 12 bases long. The CDR3, from cysteine to phenylalanine, totals 12 residues. Only CDR3 DNA is held: 36 bases, read in frame from base 1. TCR cDNA was synthesized by 5'RACE template switching, through which a universal primer site and unique molecular identifiers were introduced. cDNA synthesis was primed from both the TCR alpha and TCR beta constant segments. Library amplification used two PCR steps, and the second PCR step added sample barcodes and sequencing adapters. Sequencing of the libraries was done on either Illumina HiSeq 2500 (2x100 bp) or NovaSeq (2x150 bp). For the original study's pipeline: Reads were demultiplexed and collapsed into UMI consensus sequences with MIGEC, and V(D)J alignment was performed with MiXCR. Clonotypes responding to the vaccine were identified with edgeR on replicate PBMC samples, with the criteria of FDR below 0.01 and a log2 fold change above 5 up to day 15. Each bulk clonotype received a CD4 or CD8 identity based on whether the sequenced CD4 or CD8 repertoire contained that clonotype at higher abundance. Using fastp at Q25 and MiXCR, TCRdb reprocessed the public reads and kept productive beta chains. Under each unique CDR3 protein, matching rows form one entry showing the most common genes and DNA. TCRdb's processing, not the authors', yielded these V and J calls. The sample profile shows 140,000 to 150,000 distinct CDR3 sequences; about 6.9% of them were found once. Under 0.7% of the sample goes to the ten largest clones.

This clonotype was seen repeatedly, ten times or more. The antigen this receptor binds is unknown. Per-nucleotide qualities are absent, and no much larger clonotype sits a single base away. The sequences come from CD4+ T cells sorted from PBMCs, collected 10 days after the yellow fever booster vaccination. Here the chain combines TRBV24-1 and TRBJ2-3; perhaps TRBD1 is the D gene, with 6 bases matching. The source of this sequence is a man between 25 and 39 years old who received the YFV17D yellow fever vaccine. The CDR3 loop reads CATSTGPGTQYF. The nucleotide sequence is given as TGTGCCACCAGTACAGGGCCAGGGACGCAGTATTTT.